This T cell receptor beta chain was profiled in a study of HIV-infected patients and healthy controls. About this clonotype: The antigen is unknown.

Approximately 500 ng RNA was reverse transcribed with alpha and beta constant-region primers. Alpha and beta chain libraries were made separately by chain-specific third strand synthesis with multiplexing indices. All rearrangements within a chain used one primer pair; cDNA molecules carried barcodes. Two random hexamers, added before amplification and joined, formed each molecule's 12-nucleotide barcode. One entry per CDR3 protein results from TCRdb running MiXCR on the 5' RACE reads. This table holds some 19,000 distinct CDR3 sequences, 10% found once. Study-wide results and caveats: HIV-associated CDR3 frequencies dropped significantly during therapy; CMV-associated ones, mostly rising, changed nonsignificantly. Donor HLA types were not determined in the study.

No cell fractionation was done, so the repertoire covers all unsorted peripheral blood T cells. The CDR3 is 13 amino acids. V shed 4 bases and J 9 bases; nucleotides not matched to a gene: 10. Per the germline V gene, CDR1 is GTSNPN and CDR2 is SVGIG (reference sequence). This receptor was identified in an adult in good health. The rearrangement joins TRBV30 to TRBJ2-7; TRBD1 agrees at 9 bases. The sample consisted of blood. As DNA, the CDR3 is TGTGCCTGGACTCCGGGACAGGGATCTTGGCAGTACTTC. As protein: CAWTPGQGSWQYF.